Listed below are T cell receptor beta chains from one sample, sequenced in a study of OX40 agonist ivuxolimab in advanced cancers. Assay: immunoSEQ multiplex PCR; the TCRdb copy retains only in-frame clones and omits some. The profile shows fewer than 65,000 clones, approximately 91% of them singletons. Sequences were derived from CD4+ or CD8+ T cells sorted from blood, sampled in a trial of the OX40 agonist ivuxolimab. These receptors originate from an adult with an advanced solid tumor such as melanoma, head and neck, liver or kidney cancer. Both conserved end residues are part of each CDR3. Fields, in order: D gene, J gene, V gene, clone size, CDR3 DNA, CDR3 protein. The D gene is left open where the match is weak. Rows may omit the clone size; those that give it use once, few, many or a size class.

>TRBD1|TRBJ1-2|TRBV11-1|NA
TGTGCCAGCAGCTTATCGGGACAGGGCGCATATGGCTACACCTTC
CASSLSGQGAYGYTF
>NA|TRBJ2-7|TRBV2|NA
TGTGCCAGCAGTGAAGTGGAGCGGGTGAGCTCCTACGAGCAGTACTTC
CASSEVERVSSYEQYF
>TRBD1|TRBJ2-7|TRBV14|NA
TGTGCCAGCAGCCAAACAGGGGTCTCCGAGCAGTACTTC
CASSQTGVSEQYF
>NA|TRBJ1-1|TRBV7-3|few
TGTGCCAGCAGCTTAATCGCAGGGAAGCACACTGAAGCTTTCTTT
CASSLIAGKHTEAFF
>NA|TRBJ2-1|TRBV7-7|NA
TGTGCTAGCAGCTCAAATGGGGGTGAGCAGTTCTTC
CASSSNGGEQFF
>NA|TRBJ1-2|TRBV6-5|NA
TGTGCCAGCAGTTACGCGGATTTGGACAGCTACTATGGCTACACCTTC
CASSYADLDSYYGYTF
>NA|TRBJ1-1|TRBV4-2|NA
TGTGCCAGCAGCCCTCAGGGGAACACTGAAGCTTTCTTT
CASSPQGNTEAFF
>TRBD1|TRBJ2-6|TRBV2|NA
TGTGCCAGGAAAACTGTCCGCCCCGGGACAGGGGGCCCTGGGGCCAACGTCCTGACTTTC
CARKTVRPGTGGPGANVLTF
>TRBD1|TRBJ2-3|TRBV7-7|once
TGTGCTAGCAGCCCTTCGCCGACAGGGGAAGCGCAGTATTTT
CASSPSPTGEAQYF
>TRBD1|TRBJ1-2|TRBV7-2|NA
TGTGCCAGCAGCTTAGTACCGACAGGGAACTATGGCTACACCTTC
CASSLVPTGNYGYTF
>NA|TRBJ1-3|TRBV15|once
TGTGCCACCAGCAGAACCAGGGACTCTGGAAACACCATATATTTT
CATSRTRDSGNTIYF
>NA|TRBJ1-2|TRBV7-9|NA
TGTGCCAGCAGCTCCGACCGGACTGAACTATGGCTAGGCTACACCTTC
CASSSDRTELWLGYTF
>NA|TRBJ2-5|TRBV13|few
TGTGCCAGCAGCTTAGGTGGCGGAGAGACCCAGTACTTC
CASSLGGGETQYF
>TRBD1|TRBJ1-1|TRBV19|NA
TGTGCCAGCCTGACAGGGACCTATGAAGCTTTCTTT
CASLTGTYEAFF
>TRBD2|TRBJ2-3|TRBV11-2|NA
TGTGCCAGCAGCTTATCTAGCGGAGTAACAGATACGCAGTATTTT
CASSLSSGVTDTQYF
>NA|TRBJ1-6|TRBV4-1|NA
TGCGCCAGCAGCCATTTACAGGGTGTCGTCTATAATTCACCCCTCCACTTT
CASSHLQGVVYNSPLHF
>NA|TRBJ2-7|TRBV6-1|NA
TGTGCCAGCAGCTATGGGACATCAGGCGAGCAGTACTTC
CASSYGTSGEQYF
>NA|TRBJ1-1|TRBV4-1|NA
TGCGCCAGCAGCCCCCGGAACACTGAAGCTTTCTTT
CASSPRNTEAFF
>TRBD1|TRBJ2-7|TRBV27|NA
TGTGCCAGCCGCGGTCCGGGACAGGGTACCTACGAGCAGTACTTC
CASRGPGQGTYEQYF